This T cell receptor beta chain was captured by sequencing in a study of T cell clonality in common variable immunodeficiency. Study-level findings and limits: Compared with controls, CVID subjects had fewer shared TCRbeta clones. CVID subjects had higher TCRbeta clonality than healthy controls, most marked in about a third.

This clone was seen repeatedly, ten times or more. Its specificity is not known. Read sequence stops 3 residues before the CDR3 end, and the germline J gene provides the missing end. Produced via immunoSEQ multiplex PCR; TCRdb's table is partial and in-frame only. This sample carries approximately 81,000 clones, none of them present only once. This CDR3 has 13 residues. Germline V lookup: CDR1 SGHTA, CDR2 FQGTGA. The V and J ends lost 3 bases and 5 bases respectively, with 7 bases between them. The sequencing input was peripheral blood mononuclear cells. The rearrangement joins TRBV7-3 to TRBJ2-2; D remains unclear. This TCR came from a person aged 18 to 70 in good health. The CDR3 loop is CASSFETTGELFF. CDR3 DNA, as far as it was read: TGTGCCAGCAGCTTTGAGACAACCGGGGAG.